The T cell receptor (beta chain) under discussion was sequenced for a study of T cell repertoires in cytomegalovirus infection. In the study overall: Both a matching HLA type and CMV infection were indicated by public TCR beta signatures.

In regard to this clonotype: Its cognate antigen is unknown.

The CDR3 spans 18 residues. V was pared by 2 bases and J by 2 bases, with 20 bases between. Looked up from germline, CDR1 is MNHGY and CDR2 is SAAAGT. Study conclusions and caveats: HLA-C-restricted CMV-specific TCR beta clonotypes prevailed in the ex vivo response. Summed frequency of public TCR beta families distinguished CMV carriers with the relevant HLA.

TCRdb re-called the reads through MiXCR, storing one row per CDR3 protein. The sample holds fewer than 700,000 distinct CDR3 sequences, 24% seen once. Material for sequencing was CD8+ T cells from PBMCs. J is TRBJ2-3 and V is TRBV6-8; TRBD2 might be the D (5 bases). The TCR comes from a human donor in good health (CMV status not recorded). Some clones in this sample may be carry-over from other donors' samples. Written as DNA, the CDR3 is TGTGCCAGCAGTTACGCGGACCCGGGGAGTAGTATCACAGATACGCAGTATTTT. This translates into CASSYADPGSSITDTQYF.